This entry lists 25 T cell receptor beta chains sequenced from one sample in a study of blood T cell repertoires in COVID-19. Clones were read by immunoSEQ multiplex PCR, and TCRdb kept only the in-frame ones, dropping some. The sample lists about 260,000 clones, about nine tenths occurring once. Input material: peripheral blood. The receptor set was obtained from a woman aged 45-60 years who had recovered from COVID-19.

The rearrangement joins TRBV6-6 to TRBJ1-2, with D tentatively TRBD1 (5 bases). The CDR3 covers 14 residues. CDR1 is MNHNY, CDR2 SVGAGI, per germline (reference sequence). V was trimmed by 7 bases and J by 3 bases, leaving 15 bases between them. The CDR3 nucleotides read TGTGCCAGCACCCCAGTAGGGGTCGACTATGGCTACACCTTC. Translated, it gives CASTPVGVDYGYTF.

The chain employs TRBV18 and TRBJ2-2, with TRBD1 matching 11 bases. The junction had 11 bases not matched to a gene; V was cut back by 6 bases and J by 5 bases. The CDR3 consists of 17 residues. Germline assignment: CDR1 KGHSH and CDR2 LQKENI. CDR3 nucleotides: TGTGCCAGCTCCCACGGTGGACAGGGGGCGACGACCGGGGAGCTGTTTTTT. Protein product: CASSHGGQGATTGELFF.

The V call is TRBV7-9, the J call TRBJ2-7, with a possible D match to TRBD1 (6 bases). Germline loops: CDR1 SEHNR, CDR2 FQNEAQ (reference sequence). Trimming took 4 bases from V and 0 from J, leaving 13 bases between them. CDR3 length equals 15 residues. The DNA of the CDR3 is TGTGCCAGCAGCTCCACCGACAGGTTCTCCTACGAGCAGTACTTC. Translated: CASSSTDRFSYEQYF.

The chain employs TRBV30 and TRBJ1-2; 12 nucleotides match TRBD1. CDR3 size: 17 residues. V shed 3 bases, J shed 4 bases, and the junction held 12 bases outside the gene matches. Germline V gives CDR1 GTSNPN, CDR2 SVGIG (reference sequence). CDR3 coding DNA: TGTGCCTGGAGCCTATTTCCCGGGACAGGGGGCATCTATGGCTACACCTTC. Amino acids: CAWSLFPGTGGIYGYTF.

V is TRBV6-2 or TRBV6-3 and J is TRBJ2-3; D call uncertain. CDR3 length: 16 amino acids. The V and J ends lost 6 bases and 6 bases respectively, with 22 bases between them. Per germline, CDR1 MNHEY and CDR2 SVGEGT. The CDR3 bases are TGTGCCAGCAGCTCATACCCCGAGGCTGTAGATGATACGCAGTATTTT. Its protein product is CASSSYPEAVDDTQYF.

The chain has TRBV29-1 and TRBJ2-3; 10 nucleotides match TRBD2. The CDR3 has 16 amino acids. Per germline, CDR1 SQVTM and CDR2 ANQGSEA. The V segment lost 0 bases and the J segment 2 bases; nucleotides outside the gene matches: 5. CDR3 bases: TGCAGCGTTGAAGACCCTAGCGGGGGTAACACAGATACGCAGTATTTT. Translated, it gives CSVEDPSGGNTDTQYF.

The chain uses TRBV6-4 and TRBJ2-7; 9 nucleotides agree with TRBD1. V trimming: 5 bases; J trimming: 3 bases; junction bases outside the gene matches: 11. The CDR3 has 16 amino acids. Germline lookup yields CDR1 MRHNA and CDR2 SNTAGT. CDR3 sequence: CASSRQGGQGFYEQYF. CDR3 in DNA: TGTGCCAGCAGTAGACAGGGGGGACAGGGCTTCTACGAGCAGTACTTC.

This clone was seen only once. This sequence joins TRBV7-9 and TRBJ2-7, with 13 bases fitting TRBD2. The CDR3 is made up of 16 amino acids. CDR1 is SEHNR and CDR2 is FQNEAQ in the germline V gene (reference sequence). V lost 2 bases and J lost 4; bases outside the gene matches: 5. The CDR3 DNA reads TGTGCCAGCAGCTTAACAGGGACTAGCGGGAAATACGAGCAGTACTTC. This translates into CASSLTGTSGKYEQYF.

The genes are TRBV5-1 and TRBJ2-3, with D unclear. Trimming removed 0 bases from V and 0 bases from J, with 8 bases in between. Germline V gives CDR1 SGHRS, CDR2 YFSETQ. The CDR3 contains 15 residues. CDR3 residues: CASSLVHSSTDTQYF. As DNA, the CDR3 is TGCGCCAGCAGCTTGGTTCACTCCAGCACAGATACGCAGTATTTT.

The chain uses TRBV2 and TRBJ2-5; 8 nucleotides match TRBD2. J gave up 4 bases and V 6 bases, and 4 bases lay outside the gene matches. Per germline, CDR1 SNHLY and CDR2 FYNNEI. The CDR3 covers 13 residues. The CDR3 is CASRGTRGETQYF. As DNA, the CDR3 is TGTGCCAGCAGGGGGACTAGGGGAGAGACCCAGTACTTC.

This clone appeared a few times. The rearrangement joins TRBV18 to TRBJ1-2; TRBD1 aligns across 7 bases. The CDR3 covers 13 residues. Per the germline V gene, CDR1 is KGHSH and CDR2 is LQKENI. V lost 6 bases, J lost 4 bases, and 5 bases stayed unmatched. CDR3 in amino acids: CASSVQGTYGYTF. The CDR3 coding sequence is TGTGCCAGCTCGGTACAGGGGACCTATGGCTACACCTTC.

CDR3 DNA sequence: TGTGCCAGCAGCTTAGCTCCCAAATACGAGCAGTACTTC. It specifies CASSLAPKYEQYF. The chain is built from TRBV7-9 and TRBJ2-7; D gene uncertain. V lost 0 bases and J lost 4, with 7 bases in between. This CDR3 contains 13 residues. Germline CDR1 reads SEHNR; CDR2 reads FQNEAQ (reference sequence).

This clone was seen a handful of times. The J gene is TRBJ2-6, the V gene TRBV12-5, with D hard to call. Germline assignment: CDR1 LGHNT and CDR2 FRNRAP. CDR3 length: 16 residues. V dropped 5 bases and J dropped 3 bases, with 14 bases sitting between them. The CDR3 DNA reads as TGTGCTAGTGGTCCGCCGGCAGGTTTTGGGGCCAACGTCCTGACTTTC. Its translation is CASGPPAGFGANVLTF.

This rearrangement joins TRBV27 to TRBJ1-5; 9 bases are a match to TRBD1. V lost 8 bases to trimming and J lost 3 bases; unmatched junction nucleotides: 8. The CDR3 extends over 15 amino acids. Germline CDR1 MNHEY, CDR2 SMNVEV (reference sequence). As DNA, the CDR3 is TGTGCCAGCCGCAAGGGACAGGGTAACAATCAGCCCCAGCATTTT. Its translation: CASRKGQGNNQPQHF.

The genes are TRBV5-6 and TRBJ2-7, with D possibly TRBD2 on 7 matching bases. From germline, CDR1 is SGHDT and CDR2 YYEEEE. This CDR3 is built from 18 residues. Trimming removed 2 bases at V and 0 bases at J, with 21 bases between. The CDR3 DNA sequence: TGTGCCAGCAGCTTCCTTGGTTGGGGGAGGGGGAGCTCCTACGAGCAGTACTTC. Protein sequence: CASSFLGWGRGSSYEQYF.

The chain couples TRBV7-2 to TRBJ2-2; unclear D gene. Trimming took off 2 bases at V and 8 bases at J, with 6 bases between the two ends. The CDR3 contains 12 residues. The germline gives CDR1 SGHTA, CDR2 FQGNSA. As DNA, the CDR3 is TGTGCCAGCAGCTTAAACGCGGGGGAGCTGTTTTTT. This sequence encodes CASSLNAGELFF.

The chain uses TRBV5-1 and TRBJ2-5; 9 nucleotides align to TRBD1. CDR1 SGHRS and CDR2 YFSETQ come from the germline V gene. The CDR3 spans 15 residues. V lost 4 bases to trimming and J lost 3 bases; unmatched junction nucleotides: 7. DNA for the CDR3: TGCGCCAGCAGCGAGGGGACAGGGACGGAAGAGACCCAGTACTTC. Encoded protein: CASSEGTGTEETQYF. The whole variable domain, filled in from reference TRBV5-1 and TRBJ2-5, reads KAGVTQTPRYLIKTRGQQVTLSCSPISGHRSVSWYQQTPGQGLQFLFEYFSETQRNKGNFPGRFSGRQFSNSRSEMNVSTLELGDSALYLCASSEGTGTEETQYFGPGTRLLVL.

This clone showed up many times. The rearrangement links TRBV7-9 to TRBJ2-7, with D maybe TRBD2 (7 bases). The CDR3 consists of 14 residues. The V end was cut by 5 bases, the J end by 5 bases, with 16 bases between. The V gene's germline CDR1 is SEHNR and CDR2 FQNEAQ (reference sequence). The CDR3 bases are TGTGCCAGCAGCGGAGGGGGAGGGGAACACGAGCAGTACTTC. Its translation is CASSGGGGEHEQYF.

This chain connects TRBV2 to TRBJ1-1; D ambiguous. CDR3 size: 15 residues. Deletions cut 5 bases from V and 4 bases from J, with 17 bases between. Germline CDR1 SNHLY, CDR2 FYNNEI. CDR3 nucleotides: TGTGCCAGCAGTCGCGAAAAGCTCACGGGCACTGAAGCTTTCTTT. It encodes CASSREKLTGTEAFF.

The chain employs TRBV10-3 and TRBJ2-1; 8 nucleotides match TRBD1. The ends lost 10 bases at V and 8 bases at J; junction bases unmatched: 22. Germline assignment: CDR1 ENHRY and CDR2 SYGVKD. This CDR3 region has 17 residues. CDR3 DNA sequence: TGTGCCACCACGGACAGGGACGCCACTGGAATATTGGATGAGCAGTTCTTC. This encodes CATTDRDATGILDEQFF.

This clone was seen a few times. The rearrangement uses TRBV2 and TRBJ1-2; 9 bases map to TRBD1. V was clipped by 3 bases and J by 0 bases; unmatched bases: 5. The germline V gene encodes CDR1 SNHLY and CDR2 FYNNEI. This CDR3 contains 16 residues. This CDR3 is CASSDVWDRANYGYTF. As DNA, the CDR3 is TGTGCCAGCAGTGATGTCTGGGACAGGGCTAACTATGGCTACACCTTC.

The sample holds a few counts of this clone. The chain couples TRBV18 to TRBJ1-2; TRBD1 matches at 8 bases. CDR3 length equals 17 residues. Unmatched junction bases numbered 16, after V lost 4 bases and J lost 6 bases. The germline V gene has CDR1 KGHSH and CDR2 LQKENI. This CDR3 is CASSRSDPDRELDGYTF. In DNA, the CDR3 is TGTGCCAGCTCACGATCGGACCCGGACAGGGAGTTGGATGGCTACACCTTC.

V is TRBV3-1 (or the pseudogene TRBV3-2) and J is TRBJ2-5, with a tentative D call TRBD2 (6 bases). The germline V gene encodes CDR1 LGHDT and CDR2 YNNKEL (reference sequence). The V end was cut by 1 base, the J end by 10 bases, with 22 bases between. CDR3 length: 16 residues. In DNA form, the CDR3 reads TGTGCCAGCAGCCAAGGGAGACTAGTCGGTGGGTCGGGCCAGTACTTC. Its protein is CASSQGRLVGGSGQYF.

V gene TRBV5-8 combines with J gene TRBJ2-7; 8 bases are shared with TRBD1. Looked up from germline, CDR1 is SGHTS and CDR2 is YDEGEE. The CDR3 is made up of 15 amino acids. Losses at the gene ends were 5 bases for V and 7 bases for J; bases not matched to a gene: 14. Here the CDR3 DNA reads TGTGCCAGCAGGCCTACAGGGGGTACCCTGGGGGAGCAGTACTTC. This encodes CASRPTGGTLGEQYF.

This clone has only a few counts. The chain has TRBV4-3 and TRBJ2-7; D possibly corresponds to TRBD2 (5 bases). V gave up 3 bases and J gave up 1 base, with 25 bases separating them. The CDR3 spans 19 residues. Looked up from germline, CDR1 is LGHNA and CDR2 is YSLEER. The CDR3 DNA reads as TGCGCCAGCAGCCACGACCCTCCGGGCGGACTCCTTTCATCCTACGAGCAGTACTTC. It yields the protein CASSHDPPGGLLSSYEQYF.